Listed below are T cell receptor beta chains from one sample, sequenced in a study of shared clonotypes between healthy human individuals. Profiling relied on immunoSEQ multiplex PCR, and the TCRdb table lists in-frame clones only, not all of them. The sample lists over 75,000 clones, almost 70% seen once, with approximately 50% in the top ten. The sequenced sample was memory CD8+ T cells sorted from blood. The receptors were gathered from a man younger than 45 in good health. Each CDR3 is given with its conserved first and last residue. Each record gives: V gene, J gene, D gene, CDR3 protein. D genes are given only for firm matches.

TRBV29-1	TRBJ1-5	-	CSVRDNYNQPQHF
TRBV6-6	TRBJ2-1	TRBD1	CASSKGQGVHDEQFF
TRBV4-1	TRBJ2-2	-	CASSQESGIGELFF
TRBV2	TRBJ2-4	-	CASSEGEENIQYF
TRBV25-1	TRBJ1-1	-	CATAGGAPGEAFF
TRBV6-5	TRBJ2-6	-	CASGELSGANVLTF
TRBV2	TRBJ2-7	-	CASKEGSPSSYEQYF
TRBV5-6	TRBJ1-1	-	CASSLGGILEAFF
TRBV6-5	TRBJ2-2	TRBD1	CASGQGVVGTGELFF
TRBV7-6	TRBJ2-5	-	CASSRGEGRQTQYF
TRBV7-6	TRBJ1-1	-	CASSLAGSPNTEAFF
TRBV15	TRBJ2-1	-	CATSSLWLADSSYNEQFF
TRBV7-2	TRBJ1-4	-	CASSFTGSLKEKLFF
TRBV6-1	TRBJ2-2	-	CASKGSTAGELFF
TRBV7-2	TRBJ1-5	TRBD1	CASSVSGTAYSNQPQHF
TRBV10-2	TRBJ2-7	-	CASSEFSVAAGKFWEQYF
TRBV6-1	TRBJ2-7	-	CASSNFYEQYF
TRBV7-6	TRBJ1-1	-	CASSASLGRSTEAFF
TRBV29-1	TRBJ2-5	TRBD1	CSVVPGTATQETQYF
TRBV25-1	TRBJ2-7	TRBD2	CASSPSGNSYEQYF
TRBV9	TRBJ2-3	-	CASSVDQFSSDTQYF
TRBV19	TRBJ2-5	TRBD2	CASSRTVSGKSSQYF
TRBV18	TRBJ2-3	TRBD2	CASSPTLANTDTQYF
TRBV6-4	TRBJ2-3	-	CASSAGTPSTDTQYF